The rows below give T cell receptor beta chains drawn from one sample of a study of PD-L1 blockade in urothelial cancer. TCRdb's copy holds only in-frame clones and misses some; the assay was immunoSEQ multiplex PCR. Of roughly 63,000 clones detected, 65% to 90% appear once; the ten largest clones hold 2.5% to 4%. Here the sequenced sample was PBMCs, taken around atezolizumab (anti-PD-L1) treatment. The receptors were gathered from a man aged 65 to 85 with urothelial cancer. The CDR3 runs from the conserved cysteine through the conserved F or W. D genes are given only for firm matches. Clone size appears in some rows only: once, few, many, or a class for an expanded clone.

d_gene	v_gene	j_gene	abundance	CDR3nt	CDR3aa
.	TRBV5-1	TRBJ2-7	.	TGCGCCAGCAGCTTGATAGCGGTGGGGGAGCAGTACTTC	CASSLIAVGEQYF
TRBD2	TRBV5-1	TRBJ2-7	.	TGCGCCACGAGCCCTAGCGGGAGTTACGAGCAGTACTTC	CATSPSGSYEQYF
TRBD1	TRBV4-1	TRBJ1-2	few	TGCGCCAGCACCCTCCAGGGGGCACTGGGTGGCTACACCTTC	CASTLQGALGGYTF
TRBD1	TRBV19	TRBJ1-5	.	TGTGCCAGTAGTATGATCGGGGACAGGGTTGGTCAGCCCCAGCATTTT	CASSMIGDRVGQPQHF
.	TRBV10-3	TRBJ1-1	.	TGTGCCATCTTAGGGGCACAGAACACTGAAGCTTTCTTT	CAILGAQNTEAFF
TRBD2	TRBV15	TRBJ2-5	.	TGTGCCACCGGGCTACTAGCGCCCTGGGGAGAGACCCAGTACTTC	CATGLLAPWGETQYF
TRBD1	TRBV5-4	TRBJ1-2	.	TGTGCCAGCAGCTTGGTGGGACAGGGGGCGTCTGGCTACACCTTC	CASSLVGQGASGYTF
.	TRBV7-9	TRBJ2-2	few	TGTGCCAGCAGCTTTCAGGGTGGGACCGGGGAGCTGTTTTTT	CASSFQGGTGELFF
TRBD2	TRBV10-1	TRBJ2-1	.	TGCGCCAGCAGTGAGACTAGCGGGAGGGGGTATGAGCAGTTCTTC	CASSETSGRGYEQFF
.	TRBV19	TRBJ1-3	.	TGTGCCAGCGTCGCCAGGGAAGGAGGAAACACCATATATTTT	CASVAREGGNTIYF
TRBD2	TRBV10-3	TRBJ2-5	.	TGTGCCATCAGTGGTGGTAGCGGGAAAGAGACCCAGTACTTC	CAISGGSGKETQYF
TRBD1	TRBV28	TRBJ1-4	.	TGTGCCAGCAGTCATGGACAGGGTCCACCGAATAATGAAAAACTGTTTTTT	CASSHGQGPPNNEKLFF
TRBD2	TRBV29-1	TRBJ2-2	.	TGCAGCGTTCTTCCCGGGACTAGCGGCGGGGAGCTGTTTTTT	CSVLPGTSGGELFF
.	TRBV9	TRBJ2-3	few	TGTGCCAGCAGCCTCGAGGGCAGGGGCCCAGATACGCAGTATTTT	CASSLEGRGPDTQYF
TRBD2	TRBV5-1	TRBJ2-7	.	TGCGCCAGCAGCTTCGGGGGGAACGAGCAGTACTTC	CASSFGGNEQYF
.	TRBV4-1	TRBJ2-1	.	TGCGCCAGCAGCCAAGGACAGGCGATCAATGAGCAGTTCTTC	CASSQGQAINEQFF
TRBD1	TRBV5-1	TRBJ2-5	.	TGCGCCAGCAGCTGGACAGGGGGGGAGACCCAGTACTTC	CASSWTGGETQYF
.	TRBV11-3	TRBJ2-1	.	TGTGCCAGCAGCTTAGACAGGGGATTCCACAATGAGCAGTTCTTC	CASSLDRGFHNEQFF
TRBD1	TRBV5-6	TRBJ1-4	once	TGTGCCAGCAGCTTGGGAGGACAGGGAGGTGAAAAACTGTTTTTT	CASSLGGQGGEKLFF
TRBD2	TRBV29-1	TRBJ2-5	.	TGCAGCGCTGCAGCTAGCGGTCAAGAGACCCAGTACTTC	CSAAASGQETQYF
TRBD1	TRBV5-1	TRBJ1-1	few	TGCGCCAGCAGCCGGGGGACAGAACTTATGAACACTGAAGCTTTCTTT	CASSRGTELMNTEAFF
.	TRBV5-1	TRBJ2-3	.	TGCGCCAGCAGCTTGGAGGCCGGCGGCCCAGATACGCAGTATTTT	CASSLEAGGPDTQYF
TRBD1	TRBV5-1	TRBJ2-3	once	TGCGCCAGCAGTCAAGGGACAGACTCCACAGATACGCAGTATTTT	CASSQGTDSTDTQYF
.	TRBV12-2	TRBJ2-2	.	TGTGCAAGTCGCTTAGCGCCCAGGAACACCGGGGAGCTGTTTTTT	CASRLAPRNTGELFF
.	TRBV27	TRBJ2-3	.	TGTGCCAGCAGTTTACAGGGACACCGCTTTGCAGATACGCAGTATTTT	CASSLQGHRFADTQYF
TRBD1	TRBV6-6	TRBJ2-7	.	TGTGCCAGCAGTTACCTGGGACAGGGTGGGGACGAGCAGTACTTC	CASSYLGQGGDEQYF
.	TRBV5-1	TRBJ2-7	.	TGCGCCAGCAGCGAAGATGGCGGGATAAGCTCCTACGAGCAGTACTTC	CASSEDGGISSYEQYF
.	TRBV20-1	TRBJ2-5	once	TGCAGCGGACTAACGCAAGAGACCCAGTACTTC	CSGLTQETQYF
TRBD2	TRBV5-1	TRBJ2-7	.	TGCGCCAGCAGCTTGTATAGCGGGAAGGACGAGCAGTACTTC	CASSLYSGKDEQYF
TRBD2	TRBV5-1	TRBJ2-3	.	TGCGCCAGCAGCTTGCTGACTAGCGGGGCCCCTAGCACAGATACGCAGTATTTT	CASSLLTSGAPSTDTQYF
.	TRBV29-1	TRBJ1-1	few	TGCAGCGTTAATGGGGGGGGGATGTACACTGAAGCTTTCTTT	CSVNGGGMYTEAFF
TRBD2	TRBV5-1	TRBJ2-7	.	TGCGCCAGCAGCGTTACTAGCGGGAGTATCTACGAGCAGTACTTC	CASSVTSGSIYEQYF
TRBD2	TRBV27	TRBJ2-1	once	TGTGCCAGCAGTTTATCGTTCGCTAGCGGGAGTGATGAGCAGTTCTTC	CASSLSFASGSDEQFF
.	TRBV27	TRBJ2-1	.	TGTGCCAGCAGTTACGACAGGTACAATGAGCAGTTCTTC	CASSYDRYNEQFF
TRBD1	TRBV30	TRBJ1-2	few	TGTGCCTGGAGTGTACGGGACAGGGTAAACTATGGCTACACCTTC	CAWSVRDRVNYGYTF
.	TRBV28	TRBJ2-3	.	TGTGCCAGCAGGTACAGGGTAGGCGGGAGAGGGACAGATACGCAGTATTTT	CASRYRVGGRGTDTQYF
TRBD1	TRBV7-8	TRBJ1-1	.	TGTGCCAGCAGCTTAGGTCGACAGGGTTACACTGAAGCTTTCTTT	CASSLGRQGYTEAFF
TRBD2	TRBV5-1	TRBJ2-5	.	TGCGCCAGCAGGGGACTAGCGGGAGGTCGGGAGACCCAGTACTTC	CASRGLAGGRETQYF
TRBD2	TRBV6-1	TRBJ2-2	.	TGTGCCAGCGGATGGACTAGCGGGAGGGCCGGGGAGCTGTTTTTT	CASGWTSGRAGELFF
TRBD1	TRBV5-1	TRBJ2-7	.	TGCGCCAGCAGCCCGGGACAGGGGGCAAGCTACGAGCAGTACTTC	CASSPGQGASYEQYF
.	TRBV2	TRBJ2-3	.	TGTGCCAGCAGTGCCAGGTGGGATACGCAGTATTTT	CASSARWDTQYF
.	TRBV10-2	TRBJ2-1	.	TGCGCCAGCAGTGAGAGCCCCCCGAGGAATGAGCAGTTCTTC	CASSESPPRNEQFF
.	TRBV7-8	TRBJ2-2	.	TGTGCCAGCAGCACTAACAGGGCCTTAAACACCGGGGAGCTGTTTTTT	CASSTNRALNTGELFF
.	TRBV5-4	TRBJ2-7	.	TGTGCCAGCAGCTTGGCAGGGTCCCAAGGAGAGCAGTACTTC	CASSLAGSQGEQYF
.	TRBV7-2	TRBJ2-5	once	TGTGCCAGCAGCTACCGGGACATACAAGAGACCCAGTACTTC	CASSYRDIQETQYF
.	TRBV13	TRBJ2-1	.	TGTGCCAGCAGCTACCCCTCCGTAGACAATGAGCAGTTCTTC	CASSYPSVDNEQFF
.	TRBV5-4	TRBJ2-7	.	TGTGCCAGCAGCTTGGTCGGGGGAGAAGAGCAGTACTTC	CASSLVGGEEQYF
.	TRBV4-2	TRBJ1-1	.	TGTGCCAGCAGCCAAGATCCCTCTGAAGCTTTCTTT	CASSQDPSEAFF
.	TRBV18	TRBJ1-1	once	TGTGCCAGCTCACCACTTACAGGGAGGAACACTGAAGCTTTCTTT	CASSPLTGRNTEAFF
TRBD1	TRBV15	TRBJ1-1	once	TGTGCCACCAGCTCGGACAGGAGGATAACTGAAGCTTTCTTT	CATSSDRRITEAFF
TRBD1	TRBV27	TRBJ1-2	.	TGTGCCAGCAGGACAGGGCCACCTAACTATGGCTACACCTTC	CASRTGPPNYGYTF
TRBD1	TRBV27	TRBJ2-1	.	TGTGCCAGCAGTAGGACAGGGATCGGGGATGAGCAGTTCTTC	CASSRTGIGDEQFF
TRBD1	TRBV9	TRBJ2-5	once	TGTGCCAGCAGCCCTACAGGGGATGTAGGAGAGACCCAGTACTTC	CASSPTGDVGETQYF
.	TRBV7-6	TRBJ1-1	.	TGTGCCAGCAGCCCCTCCGACAGATATAGTGAAGCTTTCTTT	CASSPSDRYSEAFF
.	TRBV15	TRBJ2-3	.	TGTGCCACCAGCAGAGAAATCAGAAGCACAGATACGCAGTATTTT	CATSREIRSTDTQYF
TRBD1	TRBV5-4	TRBJ2-2	.	TGTGCCAGCAGCTTGTATCTTGGGACAGGGTATGCCGGGGAGCTGTTTTTT	CASSLYLGTGYAGELFF
.	TRBV4-2	TRBJ2-7	.	TGTGCCAGCAGCCTAGATCTCGCGGGACTCTACGAGCAGTACTTC	CASSLDLAGLYEQYF
TRBD2	TRBV2	TRBJ2-7	.	TGTGCCAGCAGTTTGGGAGGGCCTCTAGAAGAGCAGTACTTC	CASSLGGPLEEQYF
TRBD1	TRBV11-2	TRBJ1-2	.	TGTGCCAGCAGTTTCACCGGGACAGGGGGCATCGGCTACACCTTC	CASSFTGTGGIGYTF